This passage covers 16 T cell receptor beta chains from one sample sequenced in a study of blood T cell repertoires in COVID-19. This table comes from immunoSEQ multiplex PCR, and its TCRdb copy is limited to in-frame clones, with some not included. Among more than 110,000 clones listed, 84% were seen once. The sample comprised peripheral blood. These receptors originate from a woman between 55 and 75 years old with acute or convalescent COVID-19.

The J gene is TRBJ1-1, the V gene TRBV11-2, with D maybe TRBD1 (6 bases). The CDR3 length is 14 residues. The germline V and J ends were trimmed by 2 bases and 4 bases, with 11 bases remaining between them. Germline V gene lookup returns CDR1 SGHAT and CDR2 FQNNGV. CDR3 protein: CASSLNRGGTEAFF. The CDR3 DNA sequence: TGTGCCAGCAGCTTAAATCGAGGGGGCACTGAAGCTTTCTTT.

The chain is built from TRBV30 and TRBJ1-5; 7 nucleotides match TRBD1. This CDR3 region has 15 residues. Germline V gives CDR1 GTSNPN, CDR2 SVGIG (reference sequence). Trimming at V came to 2 bases and at J to 0 bases, leaving 4 bases not matched to a gene. CDR3 sequence reads: CAWSRTGGSNQPQHF. CDR3 sequence (DNA): TGTGCCTGGAGTAGGACAGGCGGTAGCAATCAGCCCCAGCATTTT. Together with reference TRBV30 and TRBJ1-5, the CDR3 gives the full variable domain: SQTIHQWPATLVQPVGSPLSLECTVEGTSNPNLYWYRQAAGRGLQLLFYSVGIGQISSEVPQNLSASRPQDRQFILSSKKLLLSDSGFYLCAWSRTGGSNQPQHFGDGTRLSIL.

The CDR3 loop is CASSEAVAGGSYNEQFF. The CDR3 nucleotides read TGTGCCAGCAGTGAAGCGGTTGCAGGGGGGTCCTACAATGAGCAGTTCTTC. J is TRBJ2-1 and V is TRBV6-1, with D possibly being TRBD1 (7 bases). The CDR3 sequence is 17 residues long. The germline V gene has CDR1 MNHNS and CDR2 SASEGT. V lost 0 bases and J lost 1, with 13 bases in between.

CDR3 loop: CASSSGTGNEKLFF. The CDR3 coding sequence is TGTGCCAGCAGCTCCGGGACTGGGAATGAAAAACTGTTTTTT. The chain couples TRBV7-9 to TRBJ1-4; a weak D match, TRBD1 (5 bases). The CDR3 spans 14 residues. Trimming left V 4 bases short and J 5 bases short, with 11 bases between. CDR1 SEHNR and CDR2 FQNEAQ come from the germline V gene (reference sequence).

The chain links TRBV28 to TRBJ2-5; no reliable D call. CDR1 and CDR2 (germline): MDHEN, SYDVKM. The CDR3 runs 14 residues. The V and J ends lost 5 bases and 1 base respectively, with 11 bases between them. This chain's CDR3 is CASSTQAIQETQYF. In DNA, the CDR3 is TGTGCCAGCAGTACTCAGGCGATCCAAGAGACCCAGTACTTC.

The chain has TRBV21-1 and TRBJ1-1; the table's TRBD1 call for D was not verified on the DNA. TRBV21-1 is a known pseudogene. The CDR3 extends over 18 amino acids. The DNA of the CDR3 is TGTGCCAGCGTCCAGAGTGGGGGGACAGGGGGCGCAGACACTGAAGCTTTCTTT. Protein sequence: CASVQSGGTGGADTEAFF.

The gene calls are TRBV5-1 and TRBJ2-2; 8 positions match TRBD2. This CDR3 has 15 residues. Unmatched junction bases numbered 1, after V lost 0 bases and J lost 3 bases. Germline loops: CDR1 SGHRS, CDR2 YFSETQ. The CDR3 nucleotides are TGCGCCAGCAGCTTGGCGACTAGCGACACCGGGGAGCTGTTTTTT. This encodes CASSLATSDTGELFF.

In this sample, this clone turned up once. The chain links TRBV7-9 to TRBJ1-2, with a tentative D call TRBD1 (5 bases). The CDR3 covers 15 residues. Trimming cost V 1 base and J 5 bases, with 14 bases left between them. Germline values: CDR1 SEHNR, CDR2 FQNEAQ (reference sequence). CDR3 coding DNA: TGTGCCAGCAGCTTAGAGTCGTCAGGGATATATGGCTACACCTTC. Its protein product is CASSLESSGIYGYTF.

J is TRBJ2-1 and V is TRBV28, with a weak D call TRBD2 (5 bases). The CDR3 is 15 amino acids. V lost 2 bases to trimming and J lost 0 bases, with 8 bases between them. CDR1 and CDR2 from the germline V gene are MDHEN and SYDVKM. CDR3 sequence (DNA): TGTGCCAGCAGTTTAACGGGGAGCTCCTACAATGAGCAGTTCTTC. Amino acids: CASSLTGSSYNEQFF.

The table lists this clone with a few counts. The chain recombines TRBV7-3 with TRBJ2-7, with a weak D call TRBD2 (5 bases). V lost 5 bases, J lost 4 bases, and 12 bases lay in between. The CDR3 totals 13 residues. CDR1 SGHTA and CDR2 FQGTGA come from the germline V gene. The CDR3 protein is CASSPNRGYEQYF. As DNA, the CDR3 is TGTGCCAGCAGCCCAAATCGGGGTTACGAGCAGTACTTC.

This chain connects TRBV9 to TRBJ1-2; D unresolved. Germline assignment: CDR1 SGDLS and CDR2 YYNGEE. The CDR3 contains 14 residues. Trimming removed 0 bases from V and 4 bases from J, with 10 bases in between. The CDR3 loop reads CASSVDESFYGYTF. The CDR3, as DNA: TGTGCCAGCAGCGTAGATGAGAGTTTCTATGGCTACACCTTC. Full variable domain (rest looked up from reference TRBV9 and TRBJ1-2): DSGVTQTPKHLITATGQRVTLRCSPRSGDLSVYWYQQSLDQGLQFLIQYYNGEERAKGNILERFSAQQFPDLHSELNLSSLELGDSALYFCASSVDESFYGYTFGSGTRLTVV.

V usage is TRBV27 and J usage is TRBJ1-6, with TRBD1 as a possible D gene (5 bases). V was clipped by 2 bases and J by 5 bases, with 7 bases between them. Germline V gene lookup returns CDR1 MNHEY and CDR2 SMNVEV (reference sequence). This CDR3 comprises 14 residues. CDR3 sequence (DNA): TGTGCCAGCAGTTTAAAGGGGAATAATTCACCCCTCCACTTT. Encoded protein: CASSLKGNNSPLHF.

The V and J genes are TRBV15 and TRBJ2-1, with 9 nucleotides matching TRBD1. Germline CDR1 is LNHNV and CDR2 is YYDKDF (reference sequence). Trimming removed 5 bases from V and 4 bases from J; junction bases left unmatched: 9. The CDR3 runs to 16 residues. CDR3 in amino acids: CATSRTPGQGYNEQFF. The CDR3 DNA reads as TGTGCCACCAGCCGGACCCCGGGACAGGGTTACAATGAGCAGTTCTTC.

This chain joins TRBV6-6 and TRBJ1-6; possibly TRBD1 for D (6 bases). The CDR3 is 15 residues long. Germline V CDR1 and CDR2: MNHNY, SVGAGI (reference sequence). V lost 4 bases to trimming and J lost 12 bases, with 19 bases between them. CDR3 sequence reads: CASSWARTALEPLHF. As DNA, the CDR3 is TGTGCCAGCAGTTGGGCCAGGACAGCACTAGAACCCCTCCACTTT.

The chain carries TRBV10-2 and TRBJ2-7; 12 bases line up with TRBD2. J was trimmed by 1 base and V by 5 bases; bases with no gene match: 6. Germline loops: CDR1 WSHSY, CDR2 SAAADI. The CDR3 spans 16 residues. CDR3: CASSTILAGGSYEQYF. The CDR3 nucleotides read TGCGCCAGCAGTACTATTCTAGCGGGAGGGTCCTACGAGCAGTACTTC.

The chain employs TRBV9 and TRBJ2-7; D unresolved. The CDR3 totals 13 residues. With 0 bases removed from V and 3 bases from J, the gap between germline ends came to 7 bases. Per the germline V gene, CDR1 is SGDLS and CDR2 is YYNGEE. The CDR3 nucleotides read TGTGCCAGCAGCGTAGCCCCTTACTACGAGCAGTACTTC. Its translation: CASSVAPYYEQYF.